Below, 29 T cell receptor beta chains from the same sample are listed, as sequenced in a study of T cell responses to AZD1222 COVID-19 vaccine. Generated by immunoSEQ multiplex PCR, the TCRdb table keeps only in-frame clones and is missing some. Here the sample spans about 75,000 clones, over 75% being singletons. The starting material was peripheral blood, obtained 28 days after the second AZD1222 dose. Receptor source: an adult who received the AZD1222 COVID-19 vaccine.

The chain joins TRBV7-8 to TRBJ1-4; the D is unclear. Between the trimmed V and J ends, which lost 7 bases and 7 bases, there was a span of 16 bases. The CDR3 spans 14 residues. Germline values: CDR1 SGHVS, CDR2 FQNEAQ. CDR3 in DNA: TGTGCCAGCATGGGGAGGGAGTACGGTGAAAAACTGTTTTTT. It encodes CASMGREYGEKLFF.

The chain recombines TRBV2 with TRBJ2-7; D not resolved. Trimming left V 0 bases short and J 0 bases short, with 9 bases between. Germline loops: CDR1 SNHLY, CDR2 FYNNEI. The CDR3 covers 15 residues. CDR3 DNA: TGTGCCAGCAGTGAAGCTCTAGGTACCTCCTACGAGCAGTACTTC. Protein sequence: CASSEALGTSYEQYF.

The V and J genes are TRBV28 and TRBJ1-6; D might be TRBD1 (5 bases). V gave up 6 bases and J gave up 3 bases, with 15 bases separating them. This CDR3 comprises 16 residues. Germline CDR1 and CDR2: MDHEN and SYDVKM. The CDR3 DNA is TGTGCCAGCAGGCCCCAGGGATTTTACTATAATTCACCCCTCCACTTT. This codes for CASRPQGFYYNSPLHF.

The gene calls are TRBV12-3 or TRBV12-4 and TRBJ1-2; a weak D match, TRBD1 (6 bases). The CDR3 runs 12 residues. V was trimmed by 5 bases and J by 7 bases, leaving 11 bases between them. Here the CDR3 reads CASSEGHFGYTF. DNA of the CDR3: TGTGCCAGCAGTGAGGGACACTTTGGCTACACCTTC.

The rearrangement uses TRBV7-2 and TRBJ2-1, with D possibly being TRBD2 (6 bases). Germline-derived CDR1 and CDR2 are SGHTA and FQGNSA. The CDR3 is 15 amino acids. With 3 bases removed from V and 12 bases from J, the gap between germline ends came to 21 bases. In nucleotides, the CDR3 is TGTGCCAGCAGCTTTCAGCGGGCCCAGGAAAGTGGGCAGTTCTTC. It specifies CASSFQRAQESGQFF.

The V gene is TRBV5-6, the J gene TRBJ2-5; the match to TRBD2 covers 13 bases. Per the germline V gene, CDR1 is SGHDT and CDR2 is YYEEEE. The CDR3 contains 16 residues. With 4 bases clipped from V and 5 bases from J, the junction kept 8 bases outside the gene matches. The CDR3 region has the DNA TGTGCCAGCAGCCCCGGGACTAGCGGGGTTGGGGAGACCCAGTACTTC. This encodes CASSPGTSGVGETQYF.

The chain couples TRBV7-2 to TRBJ1-6; no reliable D call. From germline, CDR1 is SGHTA and CDR2 FQGNSA. Trimming shortened V by 5 bases and J by 4 bases, and 9 bases separated the two germline ends. The length of the CDR3 is 14 residues. The CDR3 region is CASSADGYNSPLHF. Written as DNA, the CDR3 is TGTGCCAGCAGCGCCGACGGGTATAATTCACCCCTCCACTTT.

The V gene is TRBV5-1, the J gene TRBJ1-4; 8 positions match TRBD1. Germline V gene data show CDR1 as SGHRS and CDR2 as YFSETQ. V lost 3 bases to trimming and J lost 7 bases; unmatched junction nucleotides: 8. This CDR3 contains 15 residues. The CDR3 DNA sequence: TGCGCCAGCAGCTGGACAGGGACTAGGAGTGAAAAACTGTTTTTT. This encodes CASSWTGTRSEKLFF.

This rearrangement joins TRBV5-4 to TRBJ2-1; the D gene is possibly TRBD1 (7 bases). Germline CDR1 is SGHNT and CDR2 is YYREEE (reference sequence). There are 16 residues in the CDR3. The V gene lost 4 bases and the J gene lost 4 bases, with 18 bases spanning the gap. This CDR3 reads CASSAQGGGPYNEQFF. CDR3 sequence (DNA): TGTGCCAGCAGCGCCCAGGGGGGAGGCCCATACAATGAGCAGTTCTTC.

V usage is TRBV7-9 and J usage is TRBJ1-1, with D unresolved. Trimming took 10 bases from V and 2 from J, leaving 14 bases between them. This CDR3 has 13 residues. Germline V gene data show CDR1 as SEHNR and CDR2 as FQNEAQ (reference sequence). CDR3 in DNA: TGTGCCACATGGTGGGAGGGAAACACTGAAGCTTTCTTT. It yields the protein CATWWEGNTEAFF.

J is TRBJ2-2 and V is TRBV5-4, with D possibly TRBD1 on 6 matching bases. Between the trimmed V and J ends, which lost 7 bases and 3 bases, there was a span of 16 bases. From germline, CDR1 is SGHNT and CDR2 YYREEE (reference sequence). The CDR3 contains 15 residues. The CDR3 loop is CASSEPDSHTGELFF. The DNA for the CDR3 is TGTGCCAGCTCCGAACCGGACAGCCACACCGGGGAGCTGTTTTTT.

This sequence joins TRBV30 and TRBJ2-2, with D perhaps TRBD1 or TRBD2 (5 bases each). Trimming left V 3 bases short and J 7 bases short, with 12 bases between. Per germline, CDR1 GTSNPN and CDR2 SVGIG (reference sequence). CDR3 length: 13 residues. The CDR3 DNA reads as TGTGCCTGGAGACGGGAAGGGGTCGGGGAGCTGTTTTTT. Amino acid sequence: CAWRREGVGELFF.

CDR3 region: CASSLAPGTIGFF. CDR3 nucleotides: TGTGCCAGCAGCTTAGCGCCCGGGACTATAGGGTTCTTC. The rearrangement links TRBV7-8 to TRBJ2-1; TRBD2 agrees at 7 bases. Per germline, CDR1 SGHVS and CDR2 FQNEAQ. With V trimmed by 0 bases and J by 15 bases, 8 bases remained unmatched. CDR3 length: 13 residues.

This clone was observed once. CDR3 region: CASSRGHLNTEAFF. CDR3 nucleotides: TGCGCCAGCAGCCGGGGACATCTGAACACTGAAGCTTTCTTT. J is TRBJ1-1 and V is TRBV4-1; weak D call: TRBD1 (6 bases). The CDR3 runs to 14 residues. Germline V gene lookup returns CDR1 MGHRA and CDR2 YSYEKL. Trimming stripped 4 bases from V and 0 bases from J, with 9 bases between.

The chain has TRBV5-6 and TRBJ2-3; D remains ambiguous. The CDR3 consists of 15 residues. Trimming pared 6 bases from V and 3 bases from J, leaving 17 bases between. The germline V gene encodes CDR1 SGHDT and CDR2 YYEEEE. CDR3 amino acids: CASIKTLYGTDTQYF. CDR3 coding DNA: TGTGCCAGCATCAAAACTCTTTACGGGACAGATACGCAGTATTTT.

The chain uses TRBV10-1 and TRBJ2-2; no definite D call. The V end was cut by 4 bases, the J end by 1 base, with 7 bases between. This CDR3 region has 14 residues. The V gene's germline CDR1 is WNHNN and CDR2 SYGVQD (reference sequence). The CDR3 coding sequence is TGCGCCAGCAGTGCGGCGAAGAACACCGGGGAGCTGTTTTTT. It translates to CASSAAKNTGELFF.

This clone appeared a few times. The chain is built from TRBV6-6 and TRBJ2-7; D ambiguous. Germline CDR1 and CDR2: MNHNY and SVGAGI (reference sequence). V was shortened by 0 bases and J by 7 bases, with 10 bases between the two germline ends. CDR3 length: 13 residues. CDR3 coding DNA: TGTGCCAGCAGTTACTCTGAGTTTCGAGAGCAGTACTTC. This sequence encodes CASSYSEFREQYF.

The rearrangement joins TRBV6-5 to TRBJ1-6; maybe TRBD1 (6 bases). This CDR3 is built from 14 residues. Germline CDR1 MNHEY, CDR2 SVGAGI. V lost 7 bases to trimming and J lost 5 bases, with 12 bases between them. In nucleotides, the CDR3 is TGTGCCAGCACTATGGACAGTAATAATTCACCCCTCCACTTT. Translation: CASTMDSNNSPLHF.

This chain connects TRBV19 to TRBJ1-6, with D unclear. Germline V lookup: CDR1 LNHDA, CDR2 SQIVND (reference sequence). The CDR3 covers 15 residues. Trimming took 2 bases from V and 7 from J, leaving 12 bases between them. CDR3 sequence (DNA): TGTGCCAGTAGTATAAGTTTGTCGACGAATTCACCCCTCCACTTT. Its protein product is CASSISLSTNSPLHF. The whole variable domain, remainder taken from reference TRBV19 and TRBJ1-6, is DGGITQSPKYLFRKEGQNVTLSCEQNLNHDAMYWYRQDPGQGLRLIYYSQIVNDFQKGDIAEGYSVSREKKESFPLTVTSAQKNPTAFYLCASSISLSTNSPLHFGNGTRLTVT.

The rearrangement uses TRBV24-1 and TRBJ1-4; a weak D match, TRBD1 (6 bases). The CDR3 totals 13 residues. The V end lost 10 bases, the J end lost 8 bases, and 16 bases lay between the germline ends. Germline V CDR1 and CDR2: KGHDR, SFDVKD. CDR3 protein: CATLGGAGEKLFF. CDR3 in DNA: TGTGCCACTCTTGGGGGGGCAGGGGAAAAACTGTTTTTT.

This clone was seen a single time. The chain is built from TRBV6-2 or TRBV6-3 and TRBJ2-2; a possible D gene is TRBD1 (6 bases). Germline values: CDR1 MNHEY, CDR2 SVGEGT. There are 17 residues in the CDR3. Trimming removed 6 bases at V and 0 bases at J, with 17 bases between. The CDR3 DNA sequence: TGTGCCAGCAGCCCTTCCTCGACAGGAGCGAACACCGGGGAGCTGTTTTTT. Protein: CASSPSSTGANTGELFF.

V usage is TRBV4-3 and J usage is TRBJ2-7; no reliable D call. Trimming shortened V by 0 bases and J by 2 bases, and 11 bases separated the two germline ends. CDR3 length equals 15 residues. In germline, CDR1 is LGHNA, CDR2 YSLEER. CDR3 sequence: CASSQEVGAPYEQYF. CDR3 bases: TGCGCCAGCAGCCAAGAAGTCGGCGCCCCCTACGAGCAGTACTTC.

V gene TRBV6-5 combines with J gene TRBJ1-2; 10 positions match TRBD1. This CDR3 contains 15 residues. V lost 2 bases and J lost 6; bases outside the gene matches: 6. Germline loops: CDR1 MNHEY, CDR2 SVGAGI. This CDR3 reads CASSYAGTGVDGYTF. As DNA, the CDR3 is TGTGCCAGCAGTTACGCCGGGACAGGGGTAGATGGCTACACCTTC.

J is TRBJ1-1 and V is TRBV30; a possible D gene is TRBD1 (6 bases). Deletions cut 2 bases from V and 13 bases from J, with 23 bases between. Germline V gene data show CDR1 as GTSNPN and CDR2 as SVGIG (reference sequence). This CDR3 has 14 residues. As DNA, the CDR3 is TGTGCCTGGAGTAGCCCAGGGAGAGGGGGTGGAAGTTTCTTT. Protein product: CAWSSPGRGGGSFF.

The chain is built from TRBV15 and TRBJ2-7; a possible D gene is TRBD1 (6 bases). Trimming cost V 0 bases and J 5 bases, with 8 bases left between them. The V gene's germline CDR1 is LNHNV and CDR2 YYDKDF (reference sequence). The CDR3 extends over 13 amino acids. CDR3 amino acids: CATSRDWGHEQYF. CDR3 sequence (DNA): TGTGCCACCAGCAGAGATTGGGGGCACGAGCAGTACTTC.

This sequence joins TRBV5-1 and TRBJ2-7; D is unclear. Per germline, CDR1 SGHRS and CDR2 YFSETQ. Trimming cost V 2 bases and J 3 bases, with 3 bases left between them. CDR3 length: 11 residues. CDR3 sequence: CASSLNYEQYF. In DNA form, the CDR3 reads TGCGCCAGCAGCTTAAACTACGAGCAGTACTTC.

The chain uses TRBV7-3 and TRBJ1-1; TRBD1 matches at 7 bases. The trim removed 2 bases at V and 11 bases at J, leaving 11 bases unmatched. Germline lookup yields CDR1 SGHTA and CDR2 FQGTGA. The CDR3 length is 14 residues. This CDR3 reads CASSLGDSSERAFF. The CDR3 DNA is TGTGCCAGCAGCTTAGGGGACAGCTCCGAGAGGGCTTTCTTT. Looking up the rest from reference TRBV7-3 and TRBJ1-1 gives the full variable domain: GAGVSQTPSNKVTEKGKYVELRCDPISGHTALYWYRQSLGQGPEFLIYFQGTGAADDSGLPNDRFFAVRPEGSVSTLKIQRTERGDSAVYLCASSLGDSSERAFFGQGTRLTVV.

The CDR3 DNA sequence: TGTGCCTGGAACCCCGAAACCCGAGGGGGCTATGGCTACACCTTC. It translates to CAWNPETRGGYGYTF. This chain uses TRBV30 with TRBJ1-2; tentatively, D is TRBD1 (6 bases). The CDR3 loop spans 15 amino acids. Trimming cost V 4 bases and J 4 bases, with 19 bases left between them. Germline V gene sequence: CDR1 GTSNPN, CDR2 SVGIG (reference sequence).

V gene TRBV6-2 or TRBV6-3 combines with J gene TRBJ2-7, with D unclear. This CDR3 has 13 residues. Trimming left V 2 bases short and J 8 bases short, with 13 bases between. CDR1 MNHEY and CDR2 SVGEGT come from the germline V gene. The CDR3 is CASSYPSGQKQYF. CDR3 coding DNA: TGTGCCAGCAGTTACCCCTCCGGCCAAAAGCAGTACTTC.